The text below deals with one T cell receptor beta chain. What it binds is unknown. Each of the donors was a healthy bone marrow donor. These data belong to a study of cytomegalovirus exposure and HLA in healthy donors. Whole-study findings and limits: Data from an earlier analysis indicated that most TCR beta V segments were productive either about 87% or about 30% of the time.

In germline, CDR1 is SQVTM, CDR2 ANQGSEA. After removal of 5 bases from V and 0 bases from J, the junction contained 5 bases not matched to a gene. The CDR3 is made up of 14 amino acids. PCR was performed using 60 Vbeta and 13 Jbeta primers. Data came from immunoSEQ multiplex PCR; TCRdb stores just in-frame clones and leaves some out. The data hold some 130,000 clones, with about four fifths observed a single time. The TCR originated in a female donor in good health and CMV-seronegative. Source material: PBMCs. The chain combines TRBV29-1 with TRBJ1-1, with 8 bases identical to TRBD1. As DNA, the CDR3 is TGCAGCGTTCAACCGACAGGGGTGAACACTGAAGCTTTCTTT. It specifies CSVQPTGVNTEAFF.